What follows are 28 T cell receptor beta chains derived from one specimen sequenced in a study of long-term antiretroviral therapy in people with HIV. Investigators performed immunoSEQ version v3.0 at survey level. Here immunoSEQ multiplex PCR was the method, and the copy in TCRdb shows in-frame clones only, minus some. This table holds some 35,000 clones, 70% to 90% found once. The input for sequencing was unsorted PBMCs, taken 2.2 years after starting antiretroviral therapy. The source of these receptors is a man aged 18 to 30 with HIV.

This sequence joins TRBV7-8 and TRBJ2-2; 7 nucleotides line up with TRBD1. Germline V gene sequence: CDR1 SGHVS, CDR2 FQNEAQ. This CDR3 has 17 amino acids. J was trimmed by 0 bases and V by 1 base; bases with no gene match: 5. CDR3 nucleotides: TGTGCCAGCAGCTTAGAATGGGGACAGCCGAACACCGGGGAGCTGTTTTTT. This sequence encodes CASSLEWGQPNTGELFF.

This chain joins TRBV4-1 and TRBJ2-1; possibly TRBD1 for D (7 bases). The CDR3 runs to 14 residues. In germline, CDR1 is MGHRA, CDR2 YSYEKL. The V end was cut by 8 bases, the J end by 8 bases, with 19 bases between. Here the CDR3 DNA reads TGCGCCAGCGGTACTCCGGGACAGCGGGATGAGCAGTTCTTC. Its protein product is CASGTPGQRDEQFF.

V is TRBV6-5 and J is TRBJ2-5; TRBD1 matches 9 bases. Germline loops: CDR1 MNHEY, CDR2 SVGAGI. Unmatched junction bases numbered 7, after V lost 3 bases and J lost 5 bases. The CDR3 is 15 residues long. CDR3 nucleotides: TGTGCCAGCAGTTATTCGGGACAGGGACGGGAGACCCAGTACTTC. This sequence encodes CASSYSGQGRETQYF.

This clone has a single count. CDR3 bases: TGTGCCCGACGACAGGGGGCACTCGGCGGCTACACCTTC. Protein product: CARRQGALGGYTF. V gene TRBV30 combines with J gene TRBJ1-2; TRBD1 matches at 10 bases. The CDR3 spans 13 residues. Germline V gene lookup returns CDR1 GTSNPN and CDR2 SVGIG (reference sequence). J was trimmed by 8 bases and V by 8 bases; bases with no gene match: 11.

This clone was observed a handful of times. This chain joins TRBV30 and TRBJ1-5; D unresolved. CDR1 and CDR2 from the germline V gene are GTSNPN and SVGIG (reference sequence). The V and J ends lost 0 bases and 6 bases respectively, with 9 bases between them. CDR3 length: 13 residues. CDR3 sequence (DNA): TGTGCCTGGAGTGTAGCCCATAGTCAGCCCCAGCATTTT. Its translation: CAWSVAHSQPQHF.

The V call is TRBV9, the J call TRBJ2-2; TRBD1 matches at 11 bases. J gave up 2 bases and V 3 bases, and 6 bases lay outside the gene matches. Per germline, CDR1 SGDLS and CDR2 YYNGEE. The CDR3 totals 17 residues. The CDR3 loop reads CASSDPGTGGNTGELFF. For the CDR3, the DNA is TGTGCCAGCAGCGACCCCGGGACAGGGGGAAACACCGGGGAGCTGTTTTTT. The complete variable domain, with remaining parts taken from reference TRBV9 and TRBJ2-2, reads DSGVTQTPKHLITATGQRVTLRCSPRSGDLSVYWYQQSLDQGLQFLIQYYNGEERAKGNILERFSAQQFPDLHSELNLSSLELGDSALYFCASSDPGTGGNTGELFFGEGSRLTVL.

The chain joins TRBV9 to TRBJ1-5; TRBD1 is a possible D gene (5 bases). From germline, CDR1 is SGDLS and CDR2 YYNGEE. CDR3 length: 13 amino acids. Trimming took off 7 bases at V and 1 base at J, with 9 bases between the two ends. The CDR3 here is CASGGGSNQPQHF. DNA of the CDR3: TGTGCCAGCGGGGGAGGGAGCAATCAGCCCCAGCATTTT.

This chain joins TRBV4-2 and TRBJ1-1, with TRBD1 matching 8 bases. This CDR3 has 15 amino acids. V trimming: 0 bases; J trimming: 5 bases; junction bases outside the gene matches: 5. Looked up from germline, CDR1 is LGHNA and CDR2 is YNFKEQ. CDR3 in DNA: TGTGCCAGCAGCCAAGATGGACAGGGTTATACTGAAGCTTTCTTT. Translated, it gives CASSQDGQGYTEAFF.

The V gene is TRBV5-6, the J gene TRBJ1-1, with D unclear. The V and J ends lost 1 base and 2 bases respectively, with 9 bases between them. The germline V gene encodes CDR1 SGHDT and CDR2 YYEEEE. This CDR3 contains 14 residues. CDR3: CASSLIIGNTEAFF. The DNA for the CDR3 is TGTGCCAGCAGCTTGATTATCGGAAACACTGAAGCTTTCTTT.

This rearrangement joins TRBV28 to TRBJ2-3, with 15 bases matching TRBD2. The V gene's germline CDR1 is MDHEN and CDR2 SYDVKM. J lost 0 bases, V lost 6 bases, and 13 bases had no gene match. The CDR3 is 20 amino acids. CDR3 bases: TGTGCCAGCAGACTATACCCCGGACTAGCGGGAGGGCCGAGCACAGATACGCAGTATTTT. It translates to CASRLYPGLAGGPSTDTQYF. Full variable domain (missing parts from reference TRBV28 and TRBJ2-3): DVKVTQSSRYLVKRTGEKVFLECVQDMDHENMFWYRQDPGLGLRLIYFSYDVKMKEKGDIPEGYSVSREKKERFSLILESASTNQTSMYLCASRLYPGLAGGPSTDTQYFGPGTRLTVL.

This clone was observed a few times. This chain uses TRBV2 with TRBJ1-6; D not certain. This CDR3 is 11 amino acids long. Germline-derived CDR1 and CDR2 are SNHLY and FYNNEI. V shed 3 bases and J shed 13 bases, with 7 bases lying between them. The CDR3 sequence is CASSDPGPLHF. In nucleotides, the CDR3 is TGTGCCAGCAGTGACCCCGGGCCCCTCCACTTT.

The chain links TRBV4-3 to TRBJ2-1; D ambiguous. The CDR3 covers 14 residues. The germline V gene encodes CDR1 LGHNA and CDR2 YSLEER. Trimming shortened V by 1 base and J by 1 base, and 5 bases separated the two germline ends. The CDR3 here is CASSQVGSYNEQFF. CDR3 nucleotide sequence: TGCGCCAGCAGCCAAGTCGGGTCCTACAATGAGCAGTTCTTC.

This clone showed up just once. This rearrangement joins TRBV28 to TRBJ2-7; D ambiguous. CDR1 MDHEN and CDR2 SYDVKM come from the germline V gene. V lost 5 bases, J lost 3 bases, and 8 bases lay in between. This CDR3 region has 12 residues. Written as DNA, the CDR3 is TGTGCCAGCAGTGTCCCACGCTACGAGCAGTACTTC. Translating gives CASSVPRYEQYF.

The chain recombines TRBV15 with TRBJ2-4, with a weak D call TRBD1 (5 bases). The CDR3 runs to 13 residues. The V end was cut by 2 bases, the J end by 7 bases, with 9 bases between. CDR1 LNHNV and CDR2 YYDKDF come from the germline V gene (reference sequence). CDR3 residues: CATSRWGSNIQYF. In DNA form, the CDR3 reads TGTGCCACCAGCAGATGGGGCAGTAACATTCAGTACTTC.

The V and J genes are TRBV5-5 and TRBJ1-1; D is ambiguous. The germline CDR1 and CDR2 sequences are SGHKS and YYEKEE (reference sequence). The CDR3 totals 14 residues. The V end lost 0 bases, the J end lost 6 bases, and 12 bases lay between the germline ends. The CDR3, as DNA: TGTGCCAGCAGCTTGGAGGCGGCCACGGCTGAAGCTTTCTTT. This translates into CASSLEAATAEAFF.

V and J are TRBV28 and TRBJ1-2; no clear D gene. The CDR3 is made up of 14 amino acids. Per the germline V gene, CDR1 is MDHEN and CDR2 is SYDVKM. V dropped 1 base and J dropped 8 bases, with 14 bases sitting between them. The CDR3 region has the DNA TGTGCCAGCAGTTTATCCGGAACCGAGGGAGGCTACACCTTC. Translated, it gives CASSLSGTEGGYTF.

The V call is TRBV30, the J call TRBJ2-2; 8 bases are shared with TRBD2. V shed 0 bases and J 3 bases; nucleotides not matched to a gene: 6. The germline V gene encodes CDR1 GTSNPN and CDR2 SVGIG (reference sequence). This CDR3 spans 16 amino acids. This CDR3 is CAWSVPLAGDTGELFF. In DNA form, the CDR3 reads TGTGCCTGGAGTGTACCGCTAGCGGGTGACACCGGGGAGCTGTTTTTT.

The V gene is TRBV28, the J gene TRBJ1-5; D unresolved. The CDR3 runs to 12 residues. Trimming took off 5 bases at V and 6 bases at J, with 8 bases between the two ends. Germline V gene sequence: CDR1 MDHEN, CDR2 SYDVKM. DNA for the CDR3: TGTGCCAGCAGTGTAACGCGTCAGCCCCAGCATTTT. This translates into CASSVTRQPQHF.

CDR3 amino acids: CASSDSGAGELFF. CDR3 in DNA: TGTGCCAGCAGCGATAGCGGCGCCGGGGAGCTGTTTTTT. V and J are TRBV9 and TRBJ2-2, with D tentatively TRBD2 (6 bases). V dropped 3 bases and J dropped 6 bases, with 9 bases sitting between them. The CDR3 has 13 residues. CDR1 is SGDLS and CDR2 is YYNGEE in the germline V gene. Combining the CDR3 with reference TRBV9 and TRBJ2-2 gives the whole variable domain DSGVTQTPKHLITATGQRVTLRCSPRSGDLSVYWYQQSLDQGLQFLIQYYNGEERAKGNILERFSAQQFPDLHSELNLSSLELGDSALYFCASSDSGAGELFFGEGSRLTVL.

The rearrangement uses TRBV13 and TRBJ2-3, with a tentative D call TRBD1 (6 bases). Deletions cut 2 bases from V and 0 bases from J, with 15 bases between. Germline V lookup: CDR1 PRHDT, CDR2 FYEKMQ (reference sequence). The CDR3 sequence is 17 residues long. The chain's CDR3 is CASSLRPGTTSTDTQYF. CDR3 nucleotides: TGTGCCAGCAGCTTAAGACCAGGGACAACTAGCACAGATACGCAGTATTTT. The full variable domain, its missing parts supplied by reference TRBV13 and TRBJ2-3, is AAGVIQSPRHLIKEKRETATLKCYPIPRHDTVYWYQQGPGQDPQFLISFYEKMQSDKGSIPDRFSAQQFSDYHSELNMSSLELGDSALYFCASSLRPGTTSTDTQYFGPGTRLTVL.

V usage is TRBV29-1 and J usage is TRBJ2-1; TRBD2 might be the D (5 bases). CDR1 SQVTM and CDR2 ANQGSEA come from the germline V gene. Trimming pared 7 bases from V and 3 bases from J, leaving 13 bases between. The length of the CDR3 is 13 residues. This CDR3 is CSGLDFHYNEQFF. CDR3 bases: TGCAGCGGGCTGGACTTCCACTACAATGAGCAGTTCTTC.

The gene calls are TRBV30 and TRBJ1-2, with 8 bases lining up with TRBD1. In germline, CDR1 is GTSNPN, CDR2 SVGIG (reference sequence). J gave up 4 bases and V 1 base, and 8 bases lay outside the gene matches. The CDR3 contains 15 residues. The CDR3 here is CAWSARTGFAYGYTF. CDR3 in DNA: TGTGCCTGGAGTGCCCGGACAGGGTTTGCCTATGGCTACACCTTC.

The V call is TRBV5-4, the J call TRBJ1-3; D gene ambiguous. Germline V gene sequence: CDR1 SGHNT, CDR2 YYREEE (reference sequence). V lost 7 bases, J lost 0 bases, and 14 bases lay in between. The CDR3 runs to 15 residues. CDR3: CASASARSSGNTIYF. CDR3 coding DNA: TGTGCCAGCGCTTCAGCCCGTTCCTCTGGAAACACCATATATTTT.

This clone was observed once. This chain links TRBV27 with TRBJ1-1; 9 nucleotides agree with TRBD1. From germline, CDR1 is MNHEY and CDR2 SMNVEV (reference sequence). CDR3 length: 14 amino acids. Trimming removed 5 bases from V and 7 bases from J; junction bases left unmatched: 8. The CDR3 spells CASSVQQGANEAFF. As DNA, the CDR3 is TGTGCCAGCAGTGTACAACAGGGGGCGAATGAAGCTTTCTTT.

V gene TRBV27 combines with J gene TRBJ2-5; D may be TRBD1 (5 bases). Germline lookup yields CDR1 MNHEY and CDR2 SMNVEV (reference sequence). The CDR3 is 15 residues long. The germline V and J ends were trimmed by 5 bases and 5 bases, with 18 bases remaining between them. CDR3 amino acids: CASSPTRQGWETQYF. Written as DNA, the CDR3 is TGTGCCAGCAGTCCTACCCGGCAGGGTTGGGAGACCCAGTACTTC.

Only a few counts were recorded for this clone. This chain uses TRBV4-1 with TRBJ1-2; D is unresolved. V lost 5 bases to trimming and J lost 3 bases, with 13 bases between them. This CDR3 comprises 14 residues. Germline V CDR1 and CDR2: MGHRA, YSYEKL. The CDR3 nucleotides are TGCGCCAGCAGCGGTTCCGGGTTCTACTATGGCTACACCTTC. Protein product: CASSGSGFYYGYTF.

The genes are TRBV2 and TRBJ2-3; D could derive from TRBD1 or TRBD2 (6 bases each). CDR1 SNHLY and CDR2 FYNNEI come from the germline V gene. The CDR3 covers 16 residues. Trimming left V 6 bases short and J 6 bases short, with 22 bases between. CDR3 nucleotide sequence: TGTGCCAGCAGAGGGACGCTGTTGGGGGGCGCGGATACGCAGTATTTT. It codes for CASRGTLLGGADTQYF. The whole variable domain, filled in from reference TRBV2 and TRBJ2-3, reads EPEVTQTPSHQVTQMGQEVILRCVPISNHLYFYWYRQILGQKVEFLVSFYNNEISEKSEIFDDQFSVERPDGSNFTLKIRSTKLEDSAMYFCASRGTLLGGADTQYFGPGTRLTVL.

The rearrangement uses TRBV9 and TRBJ2-5; D tentatively reads TRBD1 or TRBD2 (5 bases each). This CDR3 comprises 17 residues. Germline V gives CDR1 SGDLS, CDR2 YYNGEE. The V end lost 1 base, the J end lost 0 bases, and 16 bases lay between the germline ends. CDR3 in DNA: TGTGCCAGCAGCGTATTCGGGGCACCAGCCAACCAAGAGACCCAGTACTTC. Its protein product is CASSVFGAPANQETQYF. The variable domain in full, with the rest retrieved from reference TRBV9 and TRBJ2-5, is DSGVTQTPKHLITATGQRVTLRCSPRSGDLSVYWYQQSLDQGLQFLIQYYNGEERAKGNILERFSAQQFPDLHSELNLSSLELGDSALYFCASSVFGAPANQETQYFGPGTRLLVL.